This TCR beta chain is from a study of shared clonotypes between healthy human individuals (TCRdb year 2020). The study in broad terms: The cohort comprised a couple of women and a few men aged 18 to 49 years. For each donor, CD4 naive and CD4 memory were each run on three plates, CD8 naive on two plates, and CD8 memory on one plate. To increase sequencing depth and limit assay-specific biases, TCR repertoire library preparation and sequencing were carried out by different laboratories using diverse techniques. To estimate repertoire size and how much clonotype sharing occurs between individuals, the study deeply sequenced the blood TCR repertoires of several healthy adults. Leukapheresis yielded between about 0.85 and 9.5 billion PBMCs per donor. The study at large found these results: Rarefaction of sorted-subset datasets indicated incomplete sequencing despite the large sequencing depth. The small number of donors limited the genetic and exposure-history diversity represented. Based on pairwise subsampling, the degree of clonotype sharing among donors was expected to be affected by sequencing depth. Sampling was restricted to blood, and TCR repertoires in tissues likely differ from the TCR repertoires found in blood. Compared with non-shared clonotypes, clonotypes shared by all four sorted-subset donors had higher generation probabilities. Approximately 5% of naive CD4, 3.5% of naive CD8, about 2.4% of memory CD4, and about 0.4% of memory CD8 clonotypes were shared across several donors. Larger estimated clonotype richness was generally found for naive subsets than for memory subsets.

The CDR3 runs 15 residues from the cysteine to the phenylalanine. Only the CDR3 part of the read is kept: 45 bases, read in frame from the first base. CDR1 and CDR2, per the germline V gene, are LGHNA and YSLEER. Using the deep immunoSEQ assay, TCR CDR3 regions were amplified from genomic DNA by multiplex PCR. For each cell subset, the extracted genomic DNA was distributed evenly across all wells of several immunoSEQ 96-well plates, and each plate served as one replicate. For sorted subsets, around 200 ng genomic DNA, equal to tens of thousands of T cell genomes, was loaded into each replicate PCR. Purified libraries were measured with a Qubit 3.0 fluorometer, size-checked on a Bioanalyzer 2100, and measured again with the KAPA Library Quantification kit. Every immunoSEQ 96-well plate was sequenced on a separate single-read 150-cycle Illumina NextSeq 550 flow cell. The published analysis was carried out like this. Because the immunoSEQ output held only junctional sequences and lacked quality scores, the filtering could not match the filtering applied to full-length reads. Sequences were annotated with PyIR, a Python wrapper for IgBLAST v1.9, using IMGT germline references to assign V/J genes and CDR3. Any read was removed if the V/J assignment was weak (E-value above 1e-6), the CDR3 was missing, or the read contained stop codons, out-of-frame junctions, or ambiguous translated residues. V3J clonotypes were defined as sequences sharing the same inferred V gene, J gene, and CDR3 amino acid sequence. To compute the percentage overlap between repertoires, the number of shared unique clonotypes was divided by the size of the smaller repertoire. Three approaches were used to assess repertoire richness: RTK rarefaction, the Chao1 estimator, and Recon v2.1 estimates of unobserved clonotypes. Generation probabilities for all TCRbeta clonotypes obtained by the gDNA method from a handful of donors were computed using OLGA. Sourced from immuneACCESS, this table was stored by TCRdb with only in-frame sequences that have V and J called. A share of the clones is absent; for the studies checked, an unresolved V gene accounts for under half, and the remainder has no known explanation. That table supplies the V and J calls and clone size; D and trimming were determined from the DNA. In this sample the table shows around 690,000 clones, 80% to 95% of which occur a single time. The top ten constitute 34% of the sample.

The donors were healthy, HIV-negative adults with no recently reported acute infections or vaccinations. All donors were Caucasian adults living in Nashville, Tennessee, USA. CD8 memory samples combined magnetically selected CD45RO+ cells with CCR7-negative CD45RA+ effector memory (TemRA) cells. Blood was collected by leukapheresis, and PBMCs were isolated by Ficoll-Histopaque density gradient centrifugation and then cryopreserved in liquid nitrogen vapor phase. Analytical flow cytometry was used to check the purity and quantity of each magnetically sorted T cell population. Each sorted fraction had its genomic DNA isolated and then quantified by UV absorbance on a Nanodrop 2000c. Concerning this clone itself: Its antigen remains unidentified. Base qualities were left out, and no much larger clone turns up one base away.

Input material: memory CD8+ T cells from PBMCs. The cell subset or site label for this specimen denotes: CD45RO+ cells pooled with CCR7-negative TemRA cells. The chain was built from TRBV4-3 and TRBJ2-5, with the D gene too uncertain to name. The J call may be incorrect, as the DNA end agrees better with TRBJ2-7. The TCR originated in a man younger than 30 in good health. Some clones in this sample may be carry-over from other donors' samples. The CDR3 loop reads CASSQDAYDSYEQYF. DNA sequence: TGCGCCAGCAGCCAGGACGCTTATGACTCCTACGAGCAGTACTTC.